The 21 T cell receptor beta chains presented below share a single source sample, sequenced in a study of liver allograft versus peripheral blood T cells. Study background: Transplanted livers and recipients' peripheral blood had their T cell receptor repertoires compared.

TCRdb recomputed calls from the reads with MiXCR, one row per CDR3 protein. The profile shows approximately 15,000 distinct CDR3 sequences, roughly 21% of them singletons. The receptors come from a human patient who had a liver transplant. Part of the T cells may come from the graft donor.

The chain joins TRBV9 to TRBJ2-1, with 11 bases identical to TRBD2. The CDR3 runs to 16 residues. Germline assignment: CDR1 SGDLS and CDR2 YYNGEE. V lost 0 bases, J lost 4 bases, and 3 bases stayed unmatched. The CDR3, as DNA: TGTGCCAGCAGCGTAGTTAGCGGGGGGGGTTACAATGAGCAGTTCTTC. Its translation is CASSVVSGGGYNEQFF.

The chain joins TRBV28 to TRBJ1-6; D might be TRBD1 (5 bases). CDR1 is MDHEN, CDR2 SYDVKM, per germline. The V and J ends lost 5 bases and 1 base respectively, with 9 bases between them. The CDR3 has 15 residues. CDR3 loop: CASSKTGSYNSPLHF. DNA for the CDR3: TGTGCCAGCAGTAAAACAGGATCCTATAATTCACCCCTCCACTTT.

This clonotype was seen only a few times. This chain links TRBV28 with TRBJ1-1; D unresolved. This CDR3 has 13 residues. With 6 bases removed from V and 5 bases from J, the gap between germline ends came to 13 bases. From germline, CDR1 is MDHEN and CDR2 SYDVKM. Written as DNA, the CDR3 is TGTGCCAGCAGACTGCTGAGGTTAACTGAAGCTTTCTTT. Its protein product is CASRLLRLTEAFF.

In its sample, this clonotype was seen once. The V call is TRBV30, the J call TRBJ2-6; the match to TRBD2 covers 8 bases. This CDR3 spans 17 amino acids. The V and J ends lost 4 bases and 2 bases, in that order; junction bases with no gene match: 10. From germline, CDR1 is GTSNPN and CDR2 SVGIG (reference sequence). The CDR3, as DNA: TGTGCCTGGAATGTACCGGGGGGGAGGGCTGGGGCCAACGTCCTGACTTTC. Residues: CAWNVPGGRAGANVLTF.

The chain combines TRBV9 with TRBJ1-5; D is possibly TRBD1 (6 bases). V dropped 6 bases and J dropped 1 base, with 20 bases sitting between them. CDR1 SGDLS and CDR2 YYNGEE come from the germline V gene. CDR3 length: 17 amino acids. CDR3 protein: CASKKGGMGSSNQPQHF. The CDR3 nucleotides are TGTGCCAGCAAGAAGGGGGGTATGGGATCGAGCAATCAGCCCCAGCATTTT. Looking up the rest from reference TRBV9 and TRBJ1-5 gives the full variable domain: DSGVTQTPKHLITATGQRVTLRCSPRSGDLSVYWYQQSLDQGLQFLIQYYNGEERAKGNILERFSAQQFPDLHSELNLSSLELGDSALYFCASKKGGMGSSNQPQHFGDGTRLSIL.

A few counts support this clonotype. The chain links TRBV18 to TRBJ2-7; D is unresolved. The ends were cut back, 3 bases at V and 1 base at J, with 10 bases in the middle. Germline lookup yields CDR1 KGHSH and CDR2 LQKENI. The CDR3 contains 14 residues. CDR3 loop: CASSPEQTSYEQYF. DNA for the CDR3: TGTGCCAGCTCACCCGAACAGACGTCCTACGAGCAGTACTTC.

This clonotype has more than one count but fewer than ten. V is TRBV27 and J is TRBJ2-3, with D possibly TRBD2 on 5 matching bases. Germline lookup yields CDR1 MNHEY and CDR2 SMNVEV (reference sequence). The CDR3 is 15 residues long. V lost 7 bases to trimming and J lost 4 bases, with 18 bases between them. The CDR3 here is CASTRRGRGADTQYF. The CDR3 DNA sequence: TGTGCCAGCACCCGTAGAGGGAGAGGAGCAGATACGCAGTATTTT.

The V gene is TRBV28, the J gene TRBJ1-2; D gene uncertain. Germline assignment: CDR1 MDHEN and CDR2 SYDVKM. The length of the CDR3 is 13 residues. V lost 5 bases and J lost 6, with 13 bases in between. The CDR3 region has the DNA TGTGCCAGCAGTCCCCCCTCTTTGGATGGCTACACCTTC. It specifies CASSPPSLDGYTF.

Comments on this clonotype: A much larger clone is a single base away; this may be a read error. The chain combines TRBV6-2 or TRBV6-3 with TRBJ1-1, with 7 bases matching TRBD1. This CDR3 comprises 15 residues. Germline values: CDR1 MNHEY, CDR2 SVGEGT. CDR3 sequence reads: CASRQADRSEVRALF. The CDR3 DNA sequence: TGTGCCAGCAGACAAGCGGACAGGTCGGAGGTGCGAGCTTTATTT.

The table lists this clonotype with many counts. V usage is TRBV27 and J usage is TRBJ2-1; possibly TRBD2 for D (6 bases). The germline V gene has CDR1 MNHEY and CDR2 SMNVEV (reference sequence). V lost 5 bases to trimming and J lost 8 bases, with 22 bases between them. This CDR3 contains 16 residues. This chain's CDR3 is CASSPDLAFKGHEQFF. The CDR3 nucleotides read TGTGCCAGCAGTCCCGACCTAGCGTTCAAGGGGCATGAGCAGTTCTTC.

This clonotype was observed a few times. The chain has TRBV6-1 and TRBJ1-5, with D unresolved. CDR3 size: 13 residues. Trimming took 9 bases from V and 4 from J, leaving 13 bases between them. The germline CDR1 and CDR2 sequences are MNHNS and SASEGT. CDR3 region: CASREFWNQPQHF. As DNA, the CDR3 is TGTGCCAGTAGGGAGTTTTGGAATCAGCCCCAGCATTTT.

This clonotype was detected ten times or more. V gene TRBV18 combines with J gene TRBJ1-1, with TRBD1 identical over 7 bases. V lost 3 bases, J lost 2 bases, and 6 bases stayed unmatched. The CDR3 covers 15 residues. Germline values: CDR1 KGHSH, CDR2 LQKENI. Written as DNA, the CDR3 is TGTGCCAGCTCACCTGACCAGGGGGAAAACACTGAAGCTTTCTTT. As protein: CASSPDQGENTEAFF.

This clonotype was counted a few times. This chain joins TRBV30 and TRBJ1-1, with TRBD1 identical over 12 bases. The length of the CDR3 is 17 residues. The germline V gene encodes CDR1 GTSNPN and CDR2 SVGIG (reference sequence). The ends lost 3 bases at V and 6 bases at J; junction bases unmatched: 14. The CDR3 bases are TGTGCCTGGAGCGCCCGGGACAGGGGGCACCTAATTCCTGAAGCTTTCTTT. This sequence encodes CAWSARDRGHLIPEAFF.

This clonotype was recorded at least ten times. The chain joins TRBV18 to TRBJ2-3; D gene uncertain. Looked up from germline, CDR1 is KGHSH and CDR2 is LQKENI. V lost 2 bases and J 1 base, leaving 10 bases between the germline ends. The length of the CDR3 is 15 residues. The CDR3 bases are TGTGCCAGCTCACCAGGTGAAAGACGCACAGATACGCAGTATTTT. Its translation: CASSPGERRTDTQYF.

The chain carries TRBV6-2 or TRBV6-3 and TRBJ2-1; D possibly corresponds to TRBD2 (6 bases). V lost 11 bases, J lost 1 base, and 15 bases lay in between. This CDR3 is built from 14 residues. In germline, CDR1 is MNHEY, CDR2 SVGEGT. The CDR3 nucleotides read TGTGCCGGCATATCGACTAGTTCCTACAATGAGCAGTTCTTC. It codes for CAGISTSSYNEQFF.

The chain combines TRBV12-3 or TRBV12-4 with TRBJ2-5, with D possibly TRBD2 on 6 matching bases. Deletions cut 3 bases from V and 5 bases from J, with 10 bases between. CDR3 size: 13 residues. The CDR3 nucleotides are TGTGCCAGCAGTTTCGGGGGATTGGAGACCCAGTACTTC. It yields the protein CASSFGGLETQYF.

This chain connects TRBV20-1 to TRBJ2-7, with D perhaps matching TRBD2 (6 bases). The V gene's germline CDR1 is DFQATT and CDR2 SNEGSKA (reference sequence). This CDR3 has 16 residues. The V and J ends lost 5 bases and 1 base respectively, with 21 bases between them. CDR3 loop: CSAEKDRGLYSYEQYF. The CDR3 DNA reads TGCAGTGCTGAGAAAGATCGGGGGTTGTATTCCTACGAGCAGTACTTC.

This clonotype was counted many times. The rearrangement joins TRBV19 to TRBJ1-1; 9 bases map to TRBD1. The ends lost 4 bases at V and 0 bases at J; junction bases unmatched: 0. The V gene's germline CDR1 is LNHDA and CDR2 SQIVND (reference sequence). The CDR3 consists of 14 residues. The CDR3 nucleotides are TGTGCCAGTAGTAGGGACAGGGTGAACACTGAAGCTTTCTTT. This codes for CASSRDRVNTEAFF.

This rearrangement joins TRBV29-1 to TRBJ2-5, with 10 bases that match TRBD2. Germline assignment: CDR1 SQVTM and CDR2 ANQGSEA. The CDR3 is made up of 11 amino acids. The CDR3 loop is CVSTSGQTQYF. CDR3 nucleotide sequence: TGCGTTTCGACTAGCGGGCAGACCCAGTACTTC. The whole variable domain, filled in from reference TRBV29-1 and TRBJ2-5, reads SAVISQKPSRDICQRGTSLTIQCQVDSQVTMMFWYRQQPGQSLTLIATANQGSEATYESGFVIDKFPISRPNLTFSTLTVSNMSPEDSSIYLCVSTSGQTQYFGPGTRLLVL.

This clonotype occurred a few times. The chain joins TRBV7-9 to TRBJ2-1, with 8 bases lining up with TRBD2. Germline CDR1 SEHNR, CDR2 FQNEAQ (reference sequence). V lost 8 bases and J lost 0; bases outside the gene matches: 9. The CDR3 consists of 16 residues. CDR3 nucleotide sequence: TGTGCCAGCCTGGCTAGCGGGCTCCGCTCCTACAATGAGCAGTTCTTC. It is translated as CASLASGLRSYNEQFF.

In this sample, this clonotype turned up a few times. The rearrangement joins TRBV19 to TRBJ1-1; the D gene is possibly TRBD1 (6 bases). This CDR3 is built from 15 residues. Germline V gene data show CDR1 as LNHDA and CDR2 as SQIVND (reference sequence). V was trimmed by 8 bases and J by 2 bases, leaving 18 bases between them. The DNA of the CDR3 is TGTGCCAGTTATCCCAGGGCACAGGGAAACACTGAAGCTTTCTTT. It codes for CASYPRAQGNTEAFF. The variable domain in full, with the rest retrieved from reference TRBV19 and TRBJ1-1, is DGGITQSPKYLFRKEGQNVTLSCEQNLNHDAMYWYRQDPGQGLRLIYYSQIVNDFQKGDIAEGYSVSREKKESFPLTVTSAQKNPTAFYLCASYPRAQGNTEAFFGQGTRLTVV.